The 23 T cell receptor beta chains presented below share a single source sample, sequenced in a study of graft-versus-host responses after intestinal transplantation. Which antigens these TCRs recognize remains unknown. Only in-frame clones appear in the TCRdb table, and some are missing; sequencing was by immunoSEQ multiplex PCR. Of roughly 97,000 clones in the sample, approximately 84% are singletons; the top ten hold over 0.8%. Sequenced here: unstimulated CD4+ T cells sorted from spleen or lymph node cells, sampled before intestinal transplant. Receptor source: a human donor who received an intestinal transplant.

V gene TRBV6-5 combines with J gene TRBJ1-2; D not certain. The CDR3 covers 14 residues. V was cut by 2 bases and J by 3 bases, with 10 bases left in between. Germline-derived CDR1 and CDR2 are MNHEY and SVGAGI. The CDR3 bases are TGTGCCAGCAGTTACGCCGACAACTACTATGGCTACACCTTC. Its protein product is CASSYADNYYGYTF.

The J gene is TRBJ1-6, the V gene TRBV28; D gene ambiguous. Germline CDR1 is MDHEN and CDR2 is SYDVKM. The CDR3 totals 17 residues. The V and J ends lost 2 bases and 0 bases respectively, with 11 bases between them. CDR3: CASSLISHSSYNSPLHF. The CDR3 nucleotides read TGTGCCAGCAGTTTAATTTCCCACAGCTCCTATAATTCACCCCTCCACTTT.

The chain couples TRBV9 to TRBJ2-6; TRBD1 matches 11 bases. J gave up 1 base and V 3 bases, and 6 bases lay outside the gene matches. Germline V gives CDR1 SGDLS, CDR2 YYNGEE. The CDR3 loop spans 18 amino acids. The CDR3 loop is CASSALGQGASGANVLTF. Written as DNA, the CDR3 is TGTGCCAGCAGCGCTCTCGGACAGGGGGCATCTGGGGCCAACGTCCTGACTTTC.

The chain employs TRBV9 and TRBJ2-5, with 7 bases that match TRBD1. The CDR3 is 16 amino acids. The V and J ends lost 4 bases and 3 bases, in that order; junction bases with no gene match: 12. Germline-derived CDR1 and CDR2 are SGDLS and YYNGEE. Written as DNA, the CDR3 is TGTGCCAGCAGCCGTCTCGGACAGGCACTGAAAGAGACCCAGTACTTC. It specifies CASSRLGQALKETQYF. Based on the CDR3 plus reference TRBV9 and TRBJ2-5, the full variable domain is DSGVTQTPKHLITATGQRVTLRCSPRSGDLSVYWYQQSLDQGLQFLIQYYNGEERAKGNILERFSAQQFPDLHSELNLSSLELGDSALYFCASSRLGQALKETQYFGPGTRLLVL.

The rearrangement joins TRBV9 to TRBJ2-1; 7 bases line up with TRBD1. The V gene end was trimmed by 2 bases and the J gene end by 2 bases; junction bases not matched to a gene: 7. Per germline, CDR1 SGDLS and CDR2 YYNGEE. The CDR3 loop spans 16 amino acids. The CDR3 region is CASSVGRQGTYNEQFF. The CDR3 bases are TGTGCCAGCAGCGTGGGGAGACAGGGTACCTACAATGAGCAGTTCTTC.

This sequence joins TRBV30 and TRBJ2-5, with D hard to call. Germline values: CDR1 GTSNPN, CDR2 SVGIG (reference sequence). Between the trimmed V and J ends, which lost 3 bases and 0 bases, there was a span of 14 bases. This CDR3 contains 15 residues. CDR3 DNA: TGTGCCTGGAGCGAAGCCGGACGGGACCAAGAGACCCAGTACTTC. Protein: CAWSEAGRDQETQYF.

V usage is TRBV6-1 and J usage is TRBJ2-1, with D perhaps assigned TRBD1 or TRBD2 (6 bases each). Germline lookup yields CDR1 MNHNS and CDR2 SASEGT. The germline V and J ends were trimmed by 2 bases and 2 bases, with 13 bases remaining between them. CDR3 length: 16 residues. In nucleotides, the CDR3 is TGTGCCAGCAGTGAAATTGGAGGGGGAACCTACAATGAGCAGTTCTTC. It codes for CASSEIGGGTYNEQFF.

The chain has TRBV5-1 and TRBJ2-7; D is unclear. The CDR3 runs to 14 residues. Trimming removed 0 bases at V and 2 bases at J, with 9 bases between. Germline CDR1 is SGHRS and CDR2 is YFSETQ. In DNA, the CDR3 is TGCGCCAGCAGCTTGGCCGCACAGACCTACGAGCAGTACTTC. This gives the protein CASSLAAQTYEQYF.

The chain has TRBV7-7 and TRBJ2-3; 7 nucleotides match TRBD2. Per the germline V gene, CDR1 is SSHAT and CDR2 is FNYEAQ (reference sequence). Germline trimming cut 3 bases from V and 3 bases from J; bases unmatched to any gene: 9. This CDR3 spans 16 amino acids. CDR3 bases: TGTGCCAGCAGCTTGGGGCCCCCGGGGGGTACAGATACGCAGTATTTT. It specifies CASSLGPPGGTDTQYF. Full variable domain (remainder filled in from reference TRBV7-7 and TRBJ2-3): GAGVSQSPRYKVTKRGQDVTLRCDPISSHATLYWYQQALGQGPEFLTYFNYEAQPDKSGLPSDRFSAERPEGSISTLTIQRTEQRDSAMYRCASSLGPPGGTDTQYFGPGTRLTVL.

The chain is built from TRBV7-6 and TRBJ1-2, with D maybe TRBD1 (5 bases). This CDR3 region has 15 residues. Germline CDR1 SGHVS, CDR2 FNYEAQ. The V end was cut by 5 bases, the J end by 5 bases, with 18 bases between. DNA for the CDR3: TGTGCCAGCAGCCCGGGGCCCTCATGGGGGTATGGCTACACCTTC. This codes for CASSPGPSWGYGYTF.

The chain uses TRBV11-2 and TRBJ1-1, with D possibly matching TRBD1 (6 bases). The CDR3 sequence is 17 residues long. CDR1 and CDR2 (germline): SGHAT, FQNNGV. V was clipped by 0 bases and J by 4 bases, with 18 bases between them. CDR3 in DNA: TGTGCCAGCAGCTTAGAAGTACAGGGAGAGAGGACCACTGAAGCTTTCTTT. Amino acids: CASSLEVQGERTTEAFF.

The CDR3: CASSLAPGTGTTGELFF. The CDR3 region has the DNA TGTGCCAGCAGCTTAGCCCCGGGGACCGGGACCACCGGGGAGCTGTTTTTT. J is TRBJ2-2 and V is TRBV7-2; the D call may be TRBD1 or TRBD2 (5 bases each). Germline CDR1 is SGHTA and CDR2 is FQGNSA. The V and J ends lost 0 bases and 4 bases respectively, with 15 bases between them. CDR3 length: 17 residues. Complete variable domain (other parts from reference TRBV7-2 and TRBJ2-2): GAGVSQSPSNKVTEKGKDVELRCDPISGHTALYWYRQSLGQGLEFLIYFQGNSAPDKSGLPSDRFSAERTGGSVSTLTIQRTQQEDSAVYLCASSLAPGTGTTGELFFGEGSRLTVL.

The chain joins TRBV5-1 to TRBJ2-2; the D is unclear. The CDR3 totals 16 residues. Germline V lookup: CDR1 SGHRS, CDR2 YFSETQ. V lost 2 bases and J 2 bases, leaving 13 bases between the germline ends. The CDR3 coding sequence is TGCGCCAGCAGCTTTGGTCAGAAGCCTAACACCGGGGAGCTGTTTTTT. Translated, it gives CASSFGQKPNTGELFF.

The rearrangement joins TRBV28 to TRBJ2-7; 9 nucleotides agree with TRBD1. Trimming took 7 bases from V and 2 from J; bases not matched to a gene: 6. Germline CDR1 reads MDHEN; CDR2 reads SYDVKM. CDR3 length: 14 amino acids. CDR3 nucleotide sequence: TGTGCCAGCACCTCGACAGGGGGGACCTACGAGCAGTACTTC. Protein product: CASTSTGGTYEQYF.

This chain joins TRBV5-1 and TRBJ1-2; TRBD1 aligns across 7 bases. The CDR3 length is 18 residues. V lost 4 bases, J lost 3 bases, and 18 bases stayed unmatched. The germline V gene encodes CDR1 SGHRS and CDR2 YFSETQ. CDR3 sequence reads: CASSHRDRERAKDYGYTF. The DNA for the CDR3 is TGCGCCAGCAGCCACCGGGACAGAGAAAGGGCTAAGGACTATGGCTACACCTTC. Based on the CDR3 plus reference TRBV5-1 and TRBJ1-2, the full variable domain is KAGVTQTPRYLIKTRGQQVTLSCSPISGHRSVSWYQQTPGQGLQFLFEYFSETQRNKGNFPGRFSGRQFSNSRSEMNVSTLELGDSALYLCASSHRDRERAKDYGYTFGSGTRLTVV.

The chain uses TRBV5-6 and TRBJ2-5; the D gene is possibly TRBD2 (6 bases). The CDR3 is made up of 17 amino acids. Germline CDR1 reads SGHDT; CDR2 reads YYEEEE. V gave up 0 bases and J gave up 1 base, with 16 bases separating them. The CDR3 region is CASSLVFEGGPQETQYF. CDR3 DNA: TGTGCCAGCAGCTTGGTCTTCGAGGGAGGTCCCCAAGAGACCCAGTACTTC.

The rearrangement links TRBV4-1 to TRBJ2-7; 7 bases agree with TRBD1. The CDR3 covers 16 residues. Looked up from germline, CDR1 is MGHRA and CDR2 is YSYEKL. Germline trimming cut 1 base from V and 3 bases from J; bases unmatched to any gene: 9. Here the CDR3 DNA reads TGCGCCAGCAGCCAAGCACCGGGACAGAGAAACTACGAGCAGTACTTC. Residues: CASSQAPGQRNYEQYF.

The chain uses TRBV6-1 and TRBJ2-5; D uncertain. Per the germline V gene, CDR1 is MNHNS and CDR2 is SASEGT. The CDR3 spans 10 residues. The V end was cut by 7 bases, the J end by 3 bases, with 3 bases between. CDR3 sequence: CASKEETQYF. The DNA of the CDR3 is TGTGCCAGCAAAGAAGAGACCCAGTACTTC.

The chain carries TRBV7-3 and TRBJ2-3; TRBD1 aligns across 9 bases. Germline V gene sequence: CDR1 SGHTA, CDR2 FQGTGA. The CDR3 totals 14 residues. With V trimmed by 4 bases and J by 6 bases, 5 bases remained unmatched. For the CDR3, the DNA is TGTGCCAGCAGCTCTGGACAGGGGCGGGATACGCAGTATTTT. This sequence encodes CASSSGQGRDTQYF.

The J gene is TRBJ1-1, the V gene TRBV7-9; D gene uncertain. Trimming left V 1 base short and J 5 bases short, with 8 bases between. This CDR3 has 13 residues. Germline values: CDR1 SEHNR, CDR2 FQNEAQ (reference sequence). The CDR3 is CASSLEGRTEAFF. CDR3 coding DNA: TGTGCCAGCAGCTTAGAAGGACGGACTGAAGCTTTCTTT.

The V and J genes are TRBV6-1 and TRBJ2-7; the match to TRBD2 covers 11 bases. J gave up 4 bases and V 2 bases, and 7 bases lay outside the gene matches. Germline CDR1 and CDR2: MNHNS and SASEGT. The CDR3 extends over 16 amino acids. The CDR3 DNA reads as TGTGCCAGCAGTGAATCGGTTCTAGCGGGAGGATACGAGCAGTACTTC. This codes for CASSESVLAGGYEQYF.

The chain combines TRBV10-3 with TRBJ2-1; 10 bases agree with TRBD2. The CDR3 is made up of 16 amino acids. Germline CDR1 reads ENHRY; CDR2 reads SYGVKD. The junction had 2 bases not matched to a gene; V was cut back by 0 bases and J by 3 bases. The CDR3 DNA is TGTGCCATCAGTGAGTCAAAGCGGGGGGGCTACAATGAGCAGTTCTTC. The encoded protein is CAISESKRGGYNEQFF.

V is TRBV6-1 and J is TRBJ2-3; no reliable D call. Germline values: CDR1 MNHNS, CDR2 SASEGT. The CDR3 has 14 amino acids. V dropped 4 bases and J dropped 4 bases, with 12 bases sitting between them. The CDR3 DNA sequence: TGTGCCAGCAGTGCTCTTGGCTACTCAGATACGCAGTATTTT. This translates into CASSALGYSDTQYF.